These 26 T cell receptor beta chains were all obtained from the same sample, sequenced in a study of beta chain features in type 1 diabetes. The investigators reverse transcribed all of the isolated RNA, so they sequenced expressed TCRB transcripts. Sequencing was performed with immunoSEQ multiplex PCR; in TCRdb, only in-frame clones are kept and a portion is missing. The sample includes 200,000 to 300,000 clones, 13% to 15% seen only once; the top ten take about 0.024%. Sequenced input: naive CD4+ T cells from blood. The origin of the receptors is a woman between 40 and 55 years old in good health.

Many counts were recorded for this clone. J is TRBJ1-6 and V is TRBV29-1; 7 bases are shared with TRBD1. Trimming cost V 6 bases and J 8 bases; bases outside gene matches: 10. Germline CDR1 and CDR2: SQVTM and ANQGSEA. This CDR3 has 14 residues. CDR3 DNA: TGCAGCGTGGGAGAGGGGGCGAAAGATTCACCCCTCCACTTT. Protein product: CSVGEGAKDSPLHF.

The rearrangement joins TRBV18 to TRBJ1-2; no firm D call. The CDR3 spans 13 residues. The germline gives CDR1 KGHSH, CDR2 LQKENI. The V end lost 3 bases, the J end lost 4 bases, and 9 bases lay between the germline ends. This CDR3 is CASSPDTSYGYTF. The CDR3 DNA reads TGTGCCAGCTCACCCGACACTAGCTATGGCTACACCTTC. The variable domain in full, with the rest retrieved from reference TRBV18 and TRBJ1-2, is NAGVMQNPRHLVRRRGQEARLRCSPMKGHSHVYWYRQLPEEGLKFMVYLQKENIIDESGMPKERFSAEFPKEGPSILRIQQVVRGDSAAYFCASSPDTSYGYTFGSGTRLTVV.

The sample holds a few counts of this clone. This sequence joins TRBV20-1 and TRBJ2-5, with D unclear. Germline loops: CDR1 DFQATT, CDR2 SNEGSKA (reference sequence). Trimming took 3 bases from V and 2 from J, leaving 4 bases between them. This CDR3 region has 11 residues. The CDR3 reads CSARAQETQYF. CDR3 in DNA: TGCAGTGCTAGGGCTCAAGAGACCCAGTACTTC.

A few counts support this clone. The V call is TRBV10-3, the J call TRBJ2-1; 9 bases line up with TRBD2. CDR3 length equals 13 residues. With 8 bases clipped from V and 8 bases from J, the junction kept 7 bases outside the gene matches. The V gene's germline CDR1 is ENHRY and CDR2 SYGVKD. As DNA, the CDR3 is TGTGCCATCGGTTCTAGCGGGGAGGATGAGCAGTTCTTC. Translated: CAIGSSGEDEQFF.

This clone has just a few counts. The chain is built from TRBV7-7 and TRBJ2-3; unclear D gene. Trimming left V 2 bases short and J 0 bases short, with 9 bases between. Per the germline V gene, CDR1 is SSHAT and CDR2 is FNYEAQ (reference sequence). This CDR3 has 15 amino acids. CDR3 loop: CASSLLSSSTDTQYF. Written as DNA, the CDR3 is TGTGCCAGCAGCTTATTGTCCTCTAGCACAGATACGCAGTATTTT.

This clone showed up just a few times. CDR3 loop: CASSLRGTGFSSNQPQHF. The DNA of the CDR3 is TGTGCCAGCAGCTTAAGGGGGACAGGTTTTTCGAGCAATCAGCCCCAGCATTTT. The rearrangement links TRBV7-2 to TRBJ1-5, with 8 bases matching TRBD1. The germline V gene has CDR1 SGHTA and CDR2 FQGNSA. This CDR3 spans 18 amino acids. V gave up 2 bases and J gave up 1 base; unmatched junction bases: 10.

This clone has only a few counts. The chain carries TRBV29-1 and TRBJ1-1; 11 nucleotides match TRBD1. Germline V gene sequence: CDR1 SQVTM, CDR2 ANQGSEA. V dropped 7 bases and J dropped 1; count of bases not matched to a gene: 5. This CDR3 spans 14 amino acids. CDR3 DNA sequence: TGCAGCGCCGGACAGGGGGCGGGGAACACTGAAGCTTTCTTT. It translates to CSAGQGAGNTEAFF.

This clone has just a few counts. In DNA form, the CDR3 reads TGTGCCAGCAGCTTAGTCCCGGGGAATGCCTATGGCTACACCTTC. It specifies CASSLVPGNAYGYTF. The rearrangement links TRBV7-2 to TRBJ1-2; D gene uncertain. Trimming stripped 1 base from V and 4 bases from J, with 13 bases between. This CDR3 spans 15 amino acids. Germline V lookup: CDR1 SGHTA, CDR2 FQGNSA.

In this sample, this clone turned up a few times. This chain connects TRBV11-3 to TRBJ2-5; 8 bases agree with TRBD2. Germline trimming cut 5 bases from V and 3 bases from J; bases unmatched to any gene: 11. CDR3 length equals 16 residues. CDR1 is SGHNT and CDR2 is YENEEA in the germline V gene. The CDR3 DNA follows: TGTGCCAGCAGCCTGTGGGCGGGGGGAGACGAAGAGACCCAGTACTTC. Translating it yields CASSLWAGGDEETQYF. Full variable domain (remainder filled in from reference TRBV11-3 and TRBJ2-5): EAGVVQSPRYKIIEKKQPVAFWCNPISGHNTLYWYLQNLGQGPELLIRYENEEAVDDSQLPKDRFSAERLKGVDSTLKIQPAELGDSAVYLCASSLWAGGDEETQYFGPGTRLLVL.

V is TRBV19 and J is TRBJ1-5; D may be TRBD1 (5 bases). CDR1 LNHDA and CDR2 SQIVND come from the germline V gene (reference sequence). V lost 8 bases and J 3 bases, leaving 11 bases between the germline ends. The CDR3 extends over 13 amino acids. This CDR3 reads CASADSLNQPQHF. DNA for the CDR3: TGTGCCAGTGCTGACAGCCTCAATCAGCCCCAGCATTTT.

The rearrangement uses TRBV5-4 and TRBJ1-4, with 9 bases that match TRBD1. CDR1 and CDR2 (germline): SGHNT, YYREEE (reference sequence). V lost 2 bases, J lost 4 bases, and 6 bases stayed unmatched. CDR3 length equals 16 residues. DNA of the CDR3: TGTGCCAGCAGCTTTCGACGGACAGGGGTTAATGAAAAACTGTTTTTT. Its protein is CASSFRRTGVNEKLFF.

This clone was found many times. The V gene is TRBV7-9, the J gene TRBJ2-7, with a tentative D call TRBD1 (6 bases). This CDR3 has 14 amino acids. V shed 5 bases and J shed 5 bases, with 16 bases lying between them. Germline V CDR1 and CDR2: SEHNR, FQNEAQ (reference sequence). The CDR3 DNA follows: TGTGCCAGCAGCCGACAGGAGCTATCCGACGAGCAGTACTTC. It codes for CASSRQELSDEQYF.

A few counts support this clone. This chain links TRBV5-1 with TRBJ1-6, with a tentative D call TRBD1 (6 bases). The CDR3 runs 14 residues. Trimming took 1 base from V and 8 from J, leaving 10 bases between them. The germline CDR1 and CDR2 sequences are SGHRS and YFSETQ. In nucleotides, the CDR3 is TGCGCCAGCAGCTTGCTACAGGGTGATTCACCCCTCCACTTT. This translates into CASSLLQGDSPLHF.

This clone has just a few counts. The chain uses TRBV5-1 and TRBJ2-6; weak D call: TRBD2 (6 bases). The CDR3 is 20 residues long. The V gene lost 1 base and the J gene lost 0 bases, with 20 bases spanning the gap. The V gene's germline CDR1 is SGHRS and CDR2 YFSETQ. CDR3: CASSLWGMEGTSSGANVLTF. The CDR3, as DNA: TGCGCCAGCAGCTTGTGGGGAATGGAGGGAACCAGCTCTGGGGCCAACGTCCTGACTTTC.

This clone has just a few counts. V usage is TRBV7-9 and J usage is TRBJ2-5, with 8 bases identical to TRBD1. The J call may not be correct, given that the DNA end is closer to TRBJ2-7. Germline CDR1 is SEHNR and CDR2 is FQNEAQ (reference sequence). There are 13 residues in the CDR3. CDR3 sequence reads: CASSRGQAYEQYF. The DNA of the CDR3 is TGTGCCAGCAGCAGGGGACAGGCCTACGAGCAGTACTTC.

This chain connects TRBV2 to TRBJ2-1; 9 bases align to TRBD1. Germline values: CDR1 SNHLY, CDR2 FYNNEI. V dropped 3 bases and J dropped 12; count of bases not matched to a gene: 6. The CDR3 loop spans 13 amino acids. CDR3 amino acids: CASSEILGQGQFF. Here the CDR3 DNA reads TGTGCCAGCAGTGAGATTTTGGGACAGGGGCAGTTCTTC.

This clone was observed at least ten times. The chain combines TRBV19 with TRBJ2-5, with a possible D match to TRBD2 (5 bases). Deletions cut 10 bases from V and 5 bases from J, with 8 bases between. Per the germline V gene, CDR1 is LNHDA and CDR2 is SQIVND (reference sequence). This CDR3 contains 10 residues. CDR3 sequence reads: CATSGETQYF. DNA for the CDR3: TGTGCCACCTCGGGGGAGACCCAGTACTTC.

Turning to this clone: Other DNA sequences from this sample encode an identical CDR3 as well. The chain combines TRBV7-2 with TRBJ1-5; TRBD1 is a possible D gene (6 bases). From germline, CDR1 is SGHTA and CDR2 FQGNSA. The germline V and J ends were trimmed by 3 bases and 4 bases, with 10 bases remaining between them. The CDR3 is 14 residues long. The chain's CDR3 is CASSLGQTNQPQHF. DNA for the CDR3: TGTGCCAGCAGCTTGGGACAAACGAATCAGCCCCAGCATTTT.

This clone turned up a few times. This sequence joins TRBV13 and TRBJ2-1; a possible D gene is TRBD2 (5 bases). Between the trimmed V and J ends, which lost 6 bases and 5 bases, there was a span of 20 bases. The CDR3 loop spans 16 amino acids. CDR1 and CDR2 (germline): PRHDT, FYEKMQ (reference sequence). The DNA of the CDR3 is TGTGCCAGCAGTGAAGGCCTCCGGGAATGGAACAATGAGCAGTTCTTC. This codes for CASSEGLREWNNEQFF.

The chain has TRBV6-5 and TRBJ2-7; D is possibly TRBD1 (5 bases). The CDR3 loop spans 12 amino acids. V was shortened by 5 bases and J by 0 bases, with 5 bases between the two germline ends. Germline CDR1 MNHEY, CDR2 SVGAGI. The DNA for the CDR3 is TGTGCCAGCAGTCAGGGCTCCTACGAGCAGTACTTC. It encodes CASSQGSYEQYF.

The CDR3 is CASSSPDSPGETQYF. In DNA, the CDR3 is TGCGCCAGCAGCTCACCGGACTCACCGGGAGAGACCCAGTACTTC. The chain uses TRBV5-1 and TRBJ2-5; TRBD2 might be the D (5 bases). The CDR3 loop spans 15 amino acids. V lost 3 bases, J lost 4 bases, and 16 bases lay in between. Germline loops: CDR1 SGHRS, CDR2 YFSETQ. The variable domain in full, completed from reference TRBV5-1 and TRBJ2-5, reads KAGVTQTPRYLIKTRGQQVTLSCSPISGHRSVSWYQQTPGQGLQFLFEYFSETQRNKGNFPGRFSGRQFSNSRSEMNVSTLELGDSALYLCASSSPDSPGETQYFGPGTRLLVL.

This clone was detected a few times. The rearrangement joins TRBV29-1 to TRBJ2-1, with D possibly matching TRBD1 (8 bases). The length of the CDR3 is 13 residues. Trimming pared 7 bases from V and 15 bases from J, leaving 25 bases between. From germline, CDR1 is SQVTM and CDR2 ANQGSEA. CDR3 sequence (DNA): TGCAGCGCTACCTCACAGGGGGGGAGATTTAGGTTCTTC. This encodes CSATSQGGRFRFF.

This clone came up a few times. This rearrangement joins TRBV7-9 to TRBJ2-1; no firm D call. The CDR3 spans 11 residues. Looked up from germline, CDR1 is SEHNR and CDR2 is FQNEAQ (reference sequence). Trimming took off 6 bases at V and 8 bases at J, with 8 bases between the two ends. The CDR3 bases are TGTGCCAGCAGATCTACCGATGAGCAGTTCTTC. Its translation: CASRSTDEQFF.

The chain couples TRBV27 to TRBJ1-2; 8 bases line up with TRBD1. The CDR3 is 16 amino acids. Trimming removed 11 bases from V and 4 bases from J; junction bases left unmatched: 18. CDR1 and CDR2 (germline): MNHEY, SMNVEV (reference sequence). The CDR3 nucleotides are TGTGCCGGAACTGGGGGACAGGATGGGAAGGGCTATGGCTACACCTTC. This gives the protein CAGTGGQDGKGYGYTF.

The table lists this clone with a few counts. V usage is TRBV5-4 and J usage is TRBJ2-7; 7 nucleotides align to TRBD1. Per the germline V gene, CDR1 is SGHNT and CDR2 is YYREEE (reference sequence). J lost 6 bases, V lost 5 bases, and 11 bases had no gene match. This CDR3 is 14 amino acids long. Here the CDR3 reads CASSTEQGWGEQYF. The CDR3, as DNA: TGTGCCAGCAGTACAGAACAGGGGTGGGGCGAGCAGTACTTC. The full variable domain, in which reference TRBV5-4 and TRBJ2-7 provide the parts outside the CDR3, is ETGVTQSPTHLIKTRGQQVTLRCSSQSGHNTVSWYQQALGQGPQFIFQYYREEENGRGNFPPRFSGLQFPNYSSELNVNALELDDSALYLCASSTEQGWGEQYFGPGTRLTVT.

The chain recombines TRBV19 with TRBJ2-7, with TRBD1 identical over 9 bases. Germline V gives CDR1 LNHDA, CDR2 SQIVND (reference sequence). The CDR3 runs to 13 residues. V lost 4 bases, J lost 6 bases, and 4 bases stayed unmatched. The CDR3 DNA follows: TGTGCCAGTAGTAGGGGACAGGGAATCGAGCAGTACTTC. It specifies CASSRGQGIEQYF.